This T cell receptor beta chain was observed in a study of CD8 T cells in ankylosing spondylitis. TCRdb called the 5' RACE reads again in MiXCR, with one record for every CDR3 protein. This table has some 840,000 distinct CDR3 sequences, over 9.5% appearing once. In the case of this clonotype: No antigen is known for it.

Broader study findings: There was a TCR beta motif, made of several highly homologous variants, that appeared characteristic of ankylosing spondylitis blood. Disease-linked clones bore a CD8+ phenotype and were relatively rare in peripheral blood.

Trimming stripped 4 bases from V and 9 bases from J, with 13 bases between. The CDR3 runs 12 residues. From germline, CDR1 is SGHKS and CDR2 YYEKEE (reference sequence). The source material was blood, either unsorted or a sorted T cell fraction (not recorded which). The chain carries TRBV5-5 and TRBJ1-2, with D perhaps TRBD1 (5 bases). This TCR was recovered from a male donor with ankylosing spondylitis. The CDR3, as DNA: TGTGCCAGCAGCCTTCGGACATTAAGCTACACCTTC. This codes for CASSLRTLSYTF.